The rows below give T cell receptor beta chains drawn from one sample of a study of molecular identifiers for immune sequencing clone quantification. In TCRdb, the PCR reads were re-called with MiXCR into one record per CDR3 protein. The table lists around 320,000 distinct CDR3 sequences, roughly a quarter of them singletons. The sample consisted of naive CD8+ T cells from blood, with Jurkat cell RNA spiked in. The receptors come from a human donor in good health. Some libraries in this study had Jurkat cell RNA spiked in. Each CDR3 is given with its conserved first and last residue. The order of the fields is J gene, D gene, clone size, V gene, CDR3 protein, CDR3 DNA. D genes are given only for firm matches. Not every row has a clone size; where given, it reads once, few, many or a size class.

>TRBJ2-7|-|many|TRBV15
CATSRDRGREQYF
TGTGCCACCAGCAGAGACAGGGGACGCGAGCAGTACTTC
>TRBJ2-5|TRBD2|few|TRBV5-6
CASSSLVTSGSLWGETQYF
TGTGCCAGCAGCTCCTTGGTGACTAGCGGGAGCCTTTGGGGAGAGACCCAGTACTTC
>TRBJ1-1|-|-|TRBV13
CASSIRGENTEAFF
TGTGCCAGCAGCATACGAGGGGAGAACACTGAAGCTTTCTTT
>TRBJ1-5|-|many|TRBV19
CASSLTDYSNQPQHF
TGTGCCAGTAGTCTTACAGACTATAGCAATCAGCCCCAGCATTTT
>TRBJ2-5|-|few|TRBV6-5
CASSYDSGGEETQYF
TGTGCCAGCAGTTACGACAGTGGGGGTGAAGAGACCCAGTACTTC
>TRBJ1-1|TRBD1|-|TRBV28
CASSLETGGLENTEAFF
TGTGCCAGCAGTTTAGAGACAGGGGGCTTGGAGAACACTGAAGCTTTCTTT
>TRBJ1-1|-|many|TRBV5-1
CASSLGAPTEAFF
TGCGCCAGCAGCTTGGGGGCGCCCACTGAAGCTTTCTTT
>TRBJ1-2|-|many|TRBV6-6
CASSYLDSINYGYTF
TGTGCCAGCAGTTACCTGGACAGTATTAACTATGGCTACACCTTC
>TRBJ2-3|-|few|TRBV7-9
CASSTRRGAHTQYF
TGTGCCAGCAGCACGCGCCGGGGGGCCCATACGCAGTATTTT
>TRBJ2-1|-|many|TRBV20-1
CSARDRERYNEQFF
TGCAGTGCTAGAGATAGGGAGAGGTACAATGAGCAGTTCTTC
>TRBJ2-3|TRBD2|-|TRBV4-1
CASSQVVGLAGGTDTQYF
TGCGCCAGCAGCCAAGTAGTCGGTCTAGCGGGGGGCACAGATACGCAGTATTTT
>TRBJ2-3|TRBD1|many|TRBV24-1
CATGQGSPYTQYF
TGTGCCACCGGACAGGGGAGCCCGTATACGCAGTATTTT
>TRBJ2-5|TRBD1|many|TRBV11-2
CASSPDRGLLQYF
TGTGCCAGCAGCCCTGACAGGGGGCTACTTCAGTACTTC
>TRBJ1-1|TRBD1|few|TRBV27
CASSTNRGEHTGGAFF
TGTGCCAGCAGTACCAACAGGGGAGAGCACACCGGGGGAGCTTTCTTT
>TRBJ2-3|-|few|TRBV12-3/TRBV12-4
CASSLLGRTSTDTQYF
TGTGCCAGCAGTTTACTAGGACGTACTAGCACAGATACGCAGTATTTT
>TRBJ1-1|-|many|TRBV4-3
CASSSLLGTEAFF
TGCGCCAGCAGTAGCCTACTCGGCACTGAAGCTTTCTTT
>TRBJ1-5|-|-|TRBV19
CASSIGQGLNQPQHF
TGTGCCAGTAGTATTGGGCAGGGACTCAATCAGCCCCAGCATTTT
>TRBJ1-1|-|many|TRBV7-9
CASSYLEPLTEAFF
TGTGCCAGCAGCTATCTTGAGCCCCTAACTGAAGCTTTCTTT